A single sample gave rise to the 7 T cell receptor beta chains below, sequenced in a study of blood T cell repertoires in COVID-19 (dated by TCRdb to 2019 to 2021). The library was obtained by the immunoSEQ multiplex PCR assay. TCRdb mirrors the immuneACCESS table, restricted to in-frame sequences. Some clones are absent from its copies; in checked studies, under half trace to an unresolved V gene, and the reason for the others is unknown. The sample table shows 100,000 to 150,000 clones, and roughly 86% are seen once. Of the sample, over 10% is held by the ten largest clones. The sequencing sample was made of peripheral blood. The receptors here all came from a woman between 65 and 79 years old with COVID-19, enrolled during active disease.

The chain uses TRBV5-1 and TRBJ1-1; 7 bases align to TRBD1. Trimming removed 0 bases from V and 0 bases from J; junction bases left unmatched: 2. CDR3 size: 15 residues. Germline CDR1 reads SGHRS; CDR2 reads YFSETQ. The CDR3 protein is CASSLVTGMNTEAFF. As DNA, the CDR3 is TGCGCCAGCAGCTTGGTGACAGGGATGAACACTGAAGCTTTCTTT.

The rearrangement joins TRBV11-3 to TRBJ2-7; TRBD1 is a possible D gene (5 bases). Trimming shortened V by 2 bases and J by 6 bases, and 14 bases separated the two germline ends. The CDR3 consists of 14 residues. Germline V gene data show CDR1 as SGHNT and CDR2 as YENEEA. CDR3 region: CASSLNQGVGEQYF. For the CDR3, the DNA is TGTGCCAGCAGCTTAAACCAAGGGGTAGGCGAGCAGTACTTC.

V and J are TRBV6-6 and TRBJ2-3, with D possibly matching TRBD1 (6 bases). V was cut by 4 bases and J by 1 base, with 15 bases left in between. The CDR3 runs to 16 residues. Looked up from germline, CDR1 is MNHNY and CDR2 is SVGAGI (reference sequence). CDR3 loop: CASSSFRTARTDTQYF. The DNA of the CDR3 is TGTGCCAGCAGTTCCTTCCGGACAGCCCGCACAGATACGCAGTATTTT.

The chain uses TRBV30 and TRBJ2-1, with 7 bases lining up with TRBD2. CDR1 is GTSNPN, CDR2 SVGIG, per germline (reference sequence). This CDR3 has 15 residues. V was pared by 6 bases and J by 7 bases, with 15 bases of the junction left unmatched. The CDR3 sequence: CACALLAGGWNEQFF. The CDR3 DNA follows: TGTGCCTGTGCATTGCTAGCCGGGGGGTGGAATGAGCAGTTCTTC.

V usage is TRBV10-3 and J usage is TRBJ1-4; D perhaps matches TRBD1 (6 bases). The V gene's germline CDR1 is ENHRY and CDR2 SYGVKD. This CDR3 has 15 residues. With 0 bases removed from V and 7 bases from J, the gap between germline ends came to 12 bases. The CDR3 loop is CAISESVGAGEKLFF. The CDR3 DNA reads TGTGCCATCAGTGAGTCGGTGGGGGCGGGTGAAAAACTGTTTTTT.

This chain joins TRBV28 and TRBJ1-6, with a tentative D call TRBD1 (6 bases). Per the germline V gene, CDR1 is MDHEN and CDR2 is SYDVKM. This CDR3 contains 16 residues. Trimming left V 8 bases short and J 1 base short, with 15 bases between. The DNA for the CDR3 is TGTGCCAGCTGGGGACAAAGTTCTTCCTATAATTCACCCCTCCACTTT. Amino acids: CASWGQSSSYNSPLHF.

V and J are TRBV30 and TRBJ2-7; 7 nucleotides line up with TRBD1. The CDR3 spans 14 residues. Germline V gene sequence: CDR1 GTSNPN, CDR2 SVGIG (reference sequence). Unmatched junction bases numbered 5, after V lost 0 bases and J lost 3 bases. Here the CDR3 reads CAWSVSDRVYEQYF. In DNA form, the CDR3 reads TGTGCCTGGAGTGTGTCCGACAGGGTCTACGAGCAGTACTTC.